These T cell receptor beta chains were read from a single sample in a study of vaccination effects on CD4 cells after COVID-19. For these receptors, no antigen is known. Profiled with immunoSEQ multiplex PCR; TCRdb holds only in-frame clones, not every one. This repertoire shows about 47,000 clones, about three quarters found once; its top ten account for about 12%. Sequences were derived from CD4+ T cells from PBMCs cultured without peptide, sampled before COVID-19 vaccination. The source is a human donor who had a prior SARS-CoV-2 infection. CDR3s include the opening cysteine and the closing phenylalanine or tryptophan. Each record gives: D gene, J gene, clone size, V gene, CDR3 DNA, CDR3 protein. D genes are given only for firm matches. Clone size is not always given. Where it is, it says once, few, many or a class for expanded clones.

>-|TRBJ1-6|-|TRBV19
TGTGCCAGTAGTACGAGGGGGGATTCACCCCTCCACTTT
CASSTRGDSPLHF
>-|TRBJ2-3|-|TRBV7-3
TGTGCCAGCAGCTTATATCGGGCGGCCAATATAGATACGCAGTATTTT
CASSLYRAANIDTQYF
>-|TRBJ2-4|-|TRBV7-2
TGTGCCAGCAGCTTAGGACCGCGAGGCAGACTAGCCAAAAACATTCAGTACTTC
CASSLGPRGRLAKNIQYF
>-|TRBJ2-3|-|TRBV19
TGTGCCAGTAGCCCTAGGCGGCTAGCTAGCACAGATACGCAGTATTTT
CASSPRRLASTDTQYF
>-|TRBJ1-2|-|TRBV2
TGTGCCAGCAGTGTTGGGACAAACAACTATGGCTACACCTTC
CASSVGTNNYGYTF
>TRBD1|TRBJ2-6|-|TRBV30
TGTGCCTGGAGTGGGGACACGGGCAGGGGGATCTCTGGGGCCAACGTCCTGACTTTC
CAWSGDTGRGISGANVLTF
>-|TRBJ1-2|-|TRBV6-5
TGTGCCAGCAGTTACCCCGGATCTTATGGCTACACCTTC
CASSYPGSYGYTF
>-|TRBJ1-6|-|TRBV6-6
TGTGCCAGCACCTTAGGAACAGCCCTCACCCTCCACTTT
CASTLGTALTLHF
>TRBD2|TRBJ2-2|-|TRBV5-1
TGCGCCAGTGCCCCCGGTGGACTAGCGGGAGGGGGCACCGGGGAGCTGTTTTTT
CASAPGGLAGGGTGELFF
>TRBD2|TRBJ2-7|-|TRBV3-1/TRBV3-2
TGTGCCAGCAGCCAGCAATTTTCGGGACTAGCGGGAGCTGGGTCCTACGAGCAGTACTTC
CASSQQFSGLAGAGSYEQYF
>TRBD1|TRBJ2-7|few|TRBV27
TGTGCCAGCAAAAGGACAGGTCACGACGAGCAGTACTTC
CASKRTGHDEQYF
>TRBD2|TRBJ2-3|-|TRBV5-1
TGCGCCAGCAGCCTACCTCCTAGCGGGAGAGCCGAAACGCAGTATTTT
CASSLPPSGRAETQYF
>-|TRBJ2-5|-|TRBV24-1
TGTGCCACCAGTGATGGCGATCGCGGCGGGGAGACCCAGTACTTC
CATSDGDRGGETQYF
>TRBD2|TRBJ2-1|-|TRBV6-5
TGTGCCAGCAGTTACACGGCGGGAGTAGAGAATGAGCAGTTCTTC
CASSYTAGVENEQFF
>TRBD1|TRBJ2-5|-|TRBV5-1
TGCGCCAGCAGCTTGCTGGGGACAGCCCAAGAGACCCAGTACTTC
CASSLLGTAQETQYF
>-|TRBJ2-7|-|TRBV5-1
TGCGCCAGCAGCTTGGGGGGTATGGGGGCCTACGAGCAGTACTTC
CASSLGGMGAYEQYF
>-|TRBJ2-3|-|TRBV7-2
TGTGCCAGCAGCTTCGGGGTAACAGATACGCAGTATTTT
CASSFGVTDTQYF
>-|TRBJ1-5|-|TRBV7-2
TGTGCCAGCAGCTTGGGATACACCGGGACCCAGCATTTT
CASSLGYTGTQHF
>TRBD2|TRBJ2-4|-|TRBV6-5
TGTGCCAGCAGTTACTGGGACGGGGGGAAAAACATTCAGTACTTC
CASSYWDGGKNIQYF
>TRBD1|TRBJ1-2|few|TRBV5-1
TGCGCCAGCAGCCCTACAGGGGGAGCTAACTATGGCTACACCTTC
CASSPTGGANYGYTF
>TRBD2|TRBJ2-1|-|TRBV7-9
TGTGCCAGCAGCTTTCAGTATCAGGCTAGCGGGACATACAATGAGCAGTTCTTC
CASSFQYQASGTYNEQFF
>-|TRBJ1-1|-|TRBV6-2/TRBV6-3
TGTGCCAGCAGTTACGAGCTCGGTGACACTGAAGCTTTCTTT
CASSYELGDTEAFF
>-|TRBJ2-1|-|TRBV7-2
TGTGCCAGCAGCTTATGGGGGGCCCGCCTCAATGAGCAGTTCTTC
CASSLWGARLNEQFF
>-|TRBJ2-7|-|TRBV29-1
TGCAGCGTTTATGACAGCTCCTACGAGCAGTACTTC
CSVYDSSYEQYF
>TRBD2|TRBJ2-7|once|TRBV7-8
TGTGCCAGCAGCTCTCCTGCGGGACTAGCGCGATCCTACGAGCAGTACTTC
CASSSPAGLARSYEQYF
>-|TRBJ2-7|-|TRBV5-6
TGTGCCAGCAGCTTTGTGGGGAGTTCGGACGAGCAGTACTTC
CASSFVGSSDEQYF
>TRBD1|TRBJ2-2|-|TRBV7-6
TGTGCCAGCAGCAGAGCCGGGACAGGGGCTGGCGGGGAGCTGTTTTTT
CASSRAGTGAGGELFF
>-|TRBJ2-3|-|TRBV9
TGTGCCAGCAGCGTAGGCGGATACACAGATACGCAGTATTTT
CASSVGGYTDTQYF
>-|TRBJ2-2|-|TRBV4-2
TGTGCCAGCAGCCACGCATATACCACGAACACCGGGGAGCTGTTTTTT
CASSHAYTTNTGELFF
>-|TRBJ2-7|-|TRBV7-9
TGTGCCAGCAGCTTAACAGTTTTCTCGGGGAAGGCCTCCTACGAGCAGTACTTC
CASSLTVFSGKASYEQYF
>-|TRBJ2-7|-|TRBV7-6
TGTGCCAGCAGCTTAGAGGACAGAGCCCTCGAGCAGTACTTC
CASSLEDRALEQYF
>-|TRBJ1-2|-|TRBV11-3
TGTGCCAGCAGCTTAGCCAGGGGATCCTCCTACACCTTC
CASSLARGSSYTF